One and the same sample provided the 21 T cell receptor beta chains below, sequenced in a study of immune heterogeneity within non-small cell lung tumors. TCR beta CDR3 was amplified by multiplex PCR, first round around 10 cycles, 32 V and 13 J primers. TCRdb re-analysed the multiplex PCR reads in MiXCR, keeping a single row per CDR3 protein. Counted here are a few thousand distinct CDR3 sequences, under 30% occurring once; the ten biggest clones make up 6.5% to 8.5%. The authors used about 600 ng of bulk tumor genomic DNA per sample as template. Biopsies, several per primary tumor and spaced far apart, were collected during surgery. The study cohort was described as untreated, and its members had newly diagnosed non-small cell lung cancer. They went on to have curative surgery. The sample comprised lung tumor tissue. These TCRs come from a woman aged 60-70 years with non-small cell lung cancer.

A few counts support this clonotype. At one end the junction does not follow the germline gene, possibly because of a read error. The chain is built from TRBV5-1 and TRBJ1-1; possibly TRBD1 for D (5 bases). The CDR3 has 14 residues. The germline V gene encodes CDR1 SGHRS and CDR2 YFSETQ. This chain's CDR3 is CARSLGDGITEAFF. The CDR3 DNA is TGCGCCCGCAGCTTGGGGGATGGGATCACTGAAGCTTTCTTT. Complete variable domain (other parts from reference TRBV5-1 and TRBJ1-1): KAGVTQTPRYLIKTRGQQVTLSCSPISGHRSVSWYQQTPGQGLQFLFEYFSETQRNKGNFPGRFSGRQFSNSRSEMNVSTLELGDSALYLCARSLGDGITEAFFGQGTRLTVV.

A note on this clonotype: This may be a read error: a much more frequent sequence differs by one nucleotide. The chain couples TRBV28 to TRBJ1-6; D perhaps matches TRBD1 (6 bases). The length of the CDR3 is 15 residues. Germline V gene data show CDR1 as MDHEN and CDR2 as SYDVKM. The CDR3 region has the DNA TGTGCCAGCAGCACCGGGGACATTAAAAATTCACCCCTCTACTTT. Translated, it gives CASSTGDIKNSPLYF.

To note about this clonotype: At one of its ends the junction is not consistent with the germline gene, which may arise from a read error. The V call is TRBV30, the J call TRBJ2-7, with D uncertain. From germline, CDR1 is GTSNPN and CDR2 SVGIG (reference sequence). This CDR3 contains 13 residues. The DNA of the CDR3 is TGTGCCCTGGCAGACGCCCGCTCCTGCGAGCAGTACTTC. Amino acids: CALADARSCEQYF.

By its share, this clonotype is medium-sized. The chain is built from TRBV9 and TRBJ2-7; perhaps TRBD2 as D (5 bases). This CDR3 has 15 residues. The V end was cut by 3 bases, the J end by 0 bases, with 13 bases between. Germline values: CDR1 SGDLS, CDR2 YYNGEE. CDR3 coding DNA: TGTGCCAGCAGCGAAGGATCAAGCGGCTCCTACGAGCAGTACTTC. This gives the protein CASSEGSSGSYEQYF.

This clonotype was observed a handful of times. This chain uses TRBV20-1 with TRBJ1-2; a weak D match, TRBD1 (5 bases). This CDR3 has 14 amino acids. V shed 2 bases and J shed 6 bases, with 16 bases lying between them. CDR1 and CDR2 (germline): DFQATT, SNEGSKA (reference sequence). CDR3: CSARLQSGGDGYTF. The CDR3 DNA is TGCAGTGCTAGACTCCAAAGTGGGGGAGATGGCTACACCTTC.

The gene calls are TRBV7-8 and TRBJ2-7; a weak D match, TRBD1 (6 bases). Germline-derived CDR1 and CDR2 are SGHVS and FQNEAQ. The V end lost 6 bases, the J end lost 3 bases, and 21 bases lay between the germline ends. CDR3 size: 16 residues. Written as DNA, the CDR3 is TGTGCCAGCAGTCTCCGGACAGTCCAGAGGGGCTACGAGCAGTACTTC. It is translated as CASSLRTVQRGYEQYF.

By share of the sample, this clonotype is medium-sized. The chain joins TRBV12-3 or TRBV12-4 to TRBJ1-2; no clear D. The CDR3 contains 13 residues. The V gene lost 8 bases and the J gene lost 5 bases, with 15 bases spanning the gap. DNA for the CDR3: TGTGCCAGCGGTAGTCGGAATGGTTATGGCTACACCTTC. Amino acid sequence: CASGSRNGYGYTF.

By share, this clonotype ranks as medium-sized. J is TRBJ2-7 and V is TRBV3-1; D not resolved. V lost 5 bases and J 3 bases, leaving 5 bases between the germline ends. CDR1 and CDR2 (germline): LGHDT, YNNKEL (reference sequence). The CDR3 is made up of 11 amino acids. The CDR3 nucleotides are TGTGCCAGCAGCGATAGCTACGAGCAGTACTTC. Encoded protein: CASSDSYEQYF.

The chain links TRBV28 to TRBJ2-7; 7 bases are a match to TRBD2. Germline loops: CDR1 MDHEN, CDR2 SYDVKM. The CDR3 is made up of 15 amino acids. Trimming at V came to 2 bases and at J to 0 bases, leaving 4 bases not matched to a gene. DNA for the CDR3: TGTGCCAGCAGTTTAGGCGGGGGATACTCCTACGAGCAGTACTTC. It specifies CASSLGGGYSYEQYF.

This clonotype is medium-sized. The rearrangement uses TRBV5-1 and TRBJ1-6; no reliable D call. Per the germline V gene, CDR1 is SGHRS and CDR2 is YFSETQ. CDR3 length equals 12 residues. V lost 5 bases and J 8 bases, leaving 8 bases between the germline ends. The CDR3 sequence: CASSSGYSPLHF. The CDR3 DNA reads TGCGCCAGCAGTTCGGGCTATTCACCCCTCCACTTT.

The rearrangement links TRBV15 to TRBJ2-7; D is uncertain. With 2 bases removed from V and 1 base from J, the gap between germline ends came to 9 bases. The CDR3 has 14 residues. The germline V gene has CDR1 LNHNV and CDR2 YYDKDF (reference sequence). DNA for the CDR3: TGTGCCACCAGCAGAATGACCGGTTCCTACGAGCAGTACTTC. It translates to CATSRMTGSYEQYF.

This clonotype came up once. The chain links TRBV5-1 to TRBJ2-2; TRBD2 agrees at 11 bases. Trimming at V came to 4 bases and at J to 11 bases, leaving 10 bases not matched to a gene. The CDR3 loop spans 15 amino acids. CDR1 is SGHRS, CDR2 YFSETQ, per germline. CDR3 in DNA: TGCGCCAGCAGCCCTAGCGGGAGGCCCCTCGGCGAGCTGTTTTTT. The encoded protein is CASSPSGRPLGELFF. The full variable domain, in which reference TRBV5-1 and TRBJ2-2 provide the parts outside the CDR3, is KAGVTQTPRYLIKTRGQQVTLSCSPISGHRSVSWYQQTPGQGLQFLFEYFSETQRNKGNFPGRFSGRQFSNSRSEMNVSTLELGDSALYLCASSPSGRPLGELFFGEGSRLTVL.

The chain uses TRBV3-1 and TRBJ1-2; possibly TRBD1 for D (5 bases). With 4 bases removed from V and 2 bases from J, the gap between germline ends came to 17 bases. CDR1 and CDR2 from the germline V gene are LGHDT and YNNKEL (reference sequence). The CDR3 consists of 16 residues. In DNA form, the CDR3 reads TGTGCCAGCAGCCTCCCCCCTTGGGGGATGAACTATGGCTACACCTTC. Encoded protein: CASSLPPWGMNYGYTF.

By share, this clonotype ranks as large. The chain carries TRBV5-1 and TRBJ2-7; the D call may be TRBD1 or TRBD2 (5 bases each). The length of the CDR3 is 15 residues. Trimming pared 3 bases from V and 0 bases from J, leaving 13 bases between. Germline CDR1 is SGHRS and CDR2 is YFSETQ. CDR3 sequence reads: CASSWDQRNSYEQYF. CDR3 sequence (DNA): TGCGCCAGCAGCTGGGACCAGCGAAACTCCTACGAGCAGTACTTC.

As for this clonotype: It may be a read error: a sequence one base away is much more abundant. The rearrangement uses TRBV6-1 and TRBJ2-7; D gene uncertain. Looked up from germline, CDR1 is MNHNS and CDR2 is SASEGT. CDR3 size: 14 residues. Trimming took 0 bases from V and 3 from J, leaving 9 bases between them. CDR3 residues: CASSEAHGLYEQYF. CDR3 sequence (DNA): TGTGCCAGCAGTGAAGCGCACGGCCTCTACGAGCAGTACTTC.

As concerns this clonotype: This clone may be a read error of a much larger clone one base away. This sequence joins TRBV28 and TRBJ1-2, with 12 bases aligning to TRBD1. The CDR3 runs 13 residues. Germline V gene lookup returns CDR1 MDHEN and CDR2 SYDVKM. CDR3 loop: CASSLSGTGGRTF. The CDR3 nucleotides are TGTGCCAGCAGCTTATCCGGGACAGGGGGCAGAACCTTC.

This clonotype was observed a handful of times. The chain recombines TRBV5-1 with TRBJ2-3; no reliable D call. Per germline, CDR1 SGHRS and CDR2 YFSETQ. Trimming pared 0 bases from V and 6 bases from J, leaving 8 bases between. The CDR3 runs to 13 residues. CDR3: CASSLVLGDTQYF. The CDR3 nucleotides read TGCGCCAGCAGCTTGGTATTAGGGGATACGCAGTATTTT.

This clonotype is labeled as large. The chain joins TRBV20-1 to TRBJ2-1; D gene unclear. The CDR3 has 11 residues. Trimming took off 1 base at V and 9 bases at J, with 7 bases between the two ends. Germline lookup yields CDR1 DFQATT and CDR2 SNEGSKA (reference sequence). Written as DNA, the CDR3 is TGCAGTGCTAGAGGTGCGAGTGAGCAGTTCTTC. It specifies CSARGASEQFF.

A remark on this clonotype: Because it lacks the conserved phenylalanine or tryptophan at the end, this CDR3 is likely a read error. Because the CDR3's place on the DNA is in doubt, the DNA is left out and the CDR3 is given as listed by TCRdb. The V call is TRBV20-1, the J call TRBJ2-1; the table assigns TRBD2, which was not confirmed against the DNA. Germline lookup yields CDR1 DFQATT and CDR2 SNEGSKA (reference sequence). The CDR3 is 16 amino acids long, termini counted. Here the CDR3 reads CSAIPRTSGSYNEQSL.

This clonotype came up a few times. The chain recombines TRBV4-1 with TRBJ2-3; D is undetermined. The germline CDR1 and CDR2 sequences are MGHRA and YSYEKL. The CDR3 loop spans 15 amino acids. V dropped 4 bases and J dropped 1 base, with 12 bases sitting between them. As DNA, the CDR3 is TGCGCCAGCAGCCGCTCGAATCTTGGCACAGATACGCAGTATTTT. Encoded protein: CASSRSNLGTDTQYF.

This clonotype is medium-sized in the sample. The chain is built from TRBV30 and TRBJ2-7; weak D call: TRBD1 (5 bases). CDR1 and CDR2 from the germline V gene are GTSNPN and SVGIG (reference sequence). The CDR3 is 15 amino acids. V dropped 0 bases and J dropped 3 bases, with 15 bases sitting between them. CDR3 amino acids: CAWSVRAGNFYEQYF. CDR3 in DNA: TGTGCCTGGAGTGTAAGGGCAGGGAATTTCTACGAGCAGTACTTC. The entire variable domain, with the rest obtained from reference TRBV30 and TRBJ2-7, is as follows: SQTIHQWPATLVQPVGSPLSLECTVEGTSNPNLYWYRQAAGRGLQLLFYSVGIGQISSEVPQNLSASRPQDRQFILSSKKLLLSDSGFYLCAWSVRAGNFYEQYFGPGTRLTVT.